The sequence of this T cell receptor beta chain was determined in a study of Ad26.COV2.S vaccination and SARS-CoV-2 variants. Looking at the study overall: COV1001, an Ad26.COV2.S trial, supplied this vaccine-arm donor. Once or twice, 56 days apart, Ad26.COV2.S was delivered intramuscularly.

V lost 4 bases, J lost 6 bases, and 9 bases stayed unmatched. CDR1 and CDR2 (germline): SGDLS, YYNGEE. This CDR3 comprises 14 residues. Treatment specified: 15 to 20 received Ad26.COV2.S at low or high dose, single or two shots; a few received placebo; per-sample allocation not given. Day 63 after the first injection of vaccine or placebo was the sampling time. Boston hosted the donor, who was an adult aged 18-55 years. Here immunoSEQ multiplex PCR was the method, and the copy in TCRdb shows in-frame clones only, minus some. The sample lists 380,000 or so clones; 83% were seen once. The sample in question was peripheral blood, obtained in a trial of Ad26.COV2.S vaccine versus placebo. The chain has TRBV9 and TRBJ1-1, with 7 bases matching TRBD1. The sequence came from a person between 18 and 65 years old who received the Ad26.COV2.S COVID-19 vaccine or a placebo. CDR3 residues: CASSPGQLTPEAFF. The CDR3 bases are TGTGCCAGCAGCCCGGGACAGCTGACCCCTGAAGCTTTCTTT. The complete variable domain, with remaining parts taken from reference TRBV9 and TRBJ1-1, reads DSGVTQTPKHLITATGQRVTLRCSPRSGDLSVYWYQQSLDQGLQFLIQYYNGEERAKGNILERFSAQQFPDLHSELNLSSLELGDSALYFCASSPGQLTPEAFFGQGTRLTVV.